This entry concerns a single TCR beta chain. Looked up from germline, CDR1 is MDHEN and CDR2 is SYDVKM. The CDR3 covers 14 residues. V lost 5 bases and J lost 6, with 16 bases in between. In the original processing: How many nucleated cells were present was estimated from reference gene primer amplification. The assay was immunoSEQ multiplex PCR, and TCRdb's table has in-frame clones only and misses some. That table furnishes V, J and clone size, whereas the DNA furnished D and trimming. Of hundreds of thousands of clones in the sample, over 80% are singletons; the top ten hold 1.3%. This sample was taken from a study of blood T cell repertoires in COVID-19. Turning to the study itself: Sites in the United States, Italy and Spain provided acute and convalescent COVID-19 samples. Sample material is recorded as cDNA or gDNA derived from T cells, B-cell-depleted T cells, or PBMCs.

This TCR came from a young woman with COVID-19, enrolled during active disease. The V gene is TRBV28, the J gene TRBJ1-1, with a possible D match to TRBD1 (5 bases). Sequencing input: peripheral blood. CDR3 region: CASSPQGRYSEAFF. The CDR3 DNA sequence: TGTGCCAGCAGTCCCCAGGGTAGGTACTCTGAAGCTTTCTTT. The whole variable domain, remainder taken from reference TRBV28 and TRBJ1-1, is DVKVTQSSRYLVKRTGEKVFLECVQDMDHENMFWYRQDPGLGLRLIYFSYDVKMKEKGDIPEGYSVSREKKERFSLILESASTNQTSMYLCASSPQGRYSEAFFGQGTRLTVV.